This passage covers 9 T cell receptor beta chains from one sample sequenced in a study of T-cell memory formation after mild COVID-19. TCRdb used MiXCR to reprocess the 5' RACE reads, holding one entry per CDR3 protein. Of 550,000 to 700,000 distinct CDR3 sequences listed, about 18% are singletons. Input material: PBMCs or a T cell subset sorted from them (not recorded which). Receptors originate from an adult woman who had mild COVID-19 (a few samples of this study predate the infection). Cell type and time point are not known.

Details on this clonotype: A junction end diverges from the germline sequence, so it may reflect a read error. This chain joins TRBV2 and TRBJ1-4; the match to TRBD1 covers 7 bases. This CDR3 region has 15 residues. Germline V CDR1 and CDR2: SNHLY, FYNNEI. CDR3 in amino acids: CASSEARDRDEKLFF. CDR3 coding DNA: TGTGCAAGCAGTGAAGCGAGGGACAGAGATGAAAAACTGTTTTTT. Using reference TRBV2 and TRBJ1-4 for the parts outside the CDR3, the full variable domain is EPEVTQTPSHQVTQMGQEVILRCVPISNHLYFYWYRQILGQKVEFLVSFYNNEISEKSEIFDDQFSVERPDGSNFTLKIRSTKLEDSAMYFCASSEARDRDEKLFFGSGTQLSVL.

The CDR3 region is CASRGGARYQPQHF. CDR3 in DNA: TGTGCCAGCAGAGGGGGGGCGAGGTATCAGCCCCAGCATTTT. This rearrangement joins TRBV6-6 to TRBJ1-5; D perhaps matches TRBD1 (6 bases). This CDR3 has 14 residues. V was trimmed by 6 bases and J by 5 bases, leaving 14 bases between them. CDR1 is MNHNY and CDR2 is SVGAGI in the germline V gene (reference sequence).

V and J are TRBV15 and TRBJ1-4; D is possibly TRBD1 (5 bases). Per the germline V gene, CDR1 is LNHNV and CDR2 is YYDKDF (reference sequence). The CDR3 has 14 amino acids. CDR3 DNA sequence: TGTGCTTCCGCCCGCGGGACCCTAAATGAAAAACTGTTTTTT. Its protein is CASARGTLNEKLFF.

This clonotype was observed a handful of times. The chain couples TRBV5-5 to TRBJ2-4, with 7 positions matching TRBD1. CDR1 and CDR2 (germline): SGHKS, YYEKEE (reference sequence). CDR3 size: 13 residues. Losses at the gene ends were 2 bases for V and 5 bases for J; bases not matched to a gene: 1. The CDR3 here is CASSFGQENIQYF. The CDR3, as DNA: TGTGCCAGCAGCTTCGGACAGGAAAACATTCAGTACTTC. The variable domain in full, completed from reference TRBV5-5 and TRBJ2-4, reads DAGVTQSPTHLIKTRGQQVTLRCSPISGHKSVSWYQQVLGQGPQFIFQYYEKEERGRGNFPDRFSARQFPNYSSELNVNALLLGDSALYLCASSFGQENIQYFGAGTRLSVL.

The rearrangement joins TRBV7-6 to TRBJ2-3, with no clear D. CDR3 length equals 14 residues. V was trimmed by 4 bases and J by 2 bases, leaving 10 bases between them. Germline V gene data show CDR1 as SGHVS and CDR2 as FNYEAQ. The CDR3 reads CASSSQEYTDTQYF. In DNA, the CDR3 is TGTGCCAGCAGCTCGCAGGAGTACACAGATACGCAGTATTTT.

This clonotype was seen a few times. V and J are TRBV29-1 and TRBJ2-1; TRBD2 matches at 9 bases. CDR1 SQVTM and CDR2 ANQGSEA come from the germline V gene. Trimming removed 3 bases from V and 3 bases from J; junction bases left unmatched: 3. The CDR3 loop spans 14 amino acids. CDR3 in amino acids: CSVDLAGVYNEQFF. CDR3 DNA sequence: TGCAGCGTTGACTTAGCGGGAGTCTACAATGAGCAGTTCTTC.

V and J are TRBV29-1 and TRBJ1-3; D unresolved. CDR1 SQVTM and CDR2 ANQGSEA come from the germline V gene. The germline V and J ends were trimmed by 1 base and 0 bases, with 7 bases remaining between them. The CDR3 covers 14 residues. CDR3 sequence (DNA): TGCAGCGTTGAAGGGCTTAGCTCTGGAAACACCATATATTTT. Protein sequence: CSVEGLSSGNTIYF.

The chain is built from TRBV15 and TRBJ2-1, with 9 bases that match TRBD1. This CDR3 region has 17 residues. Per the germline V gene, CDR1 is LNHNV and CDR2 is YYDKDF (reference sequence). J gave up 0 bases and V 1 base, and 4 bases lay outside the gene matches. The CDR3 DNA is TGTGCCACCAGCAGAGGGACAGGGGACAGCTCCTACAATGAGCAGTTCTTC. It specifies CATSRGTGDSSYNEQFF.

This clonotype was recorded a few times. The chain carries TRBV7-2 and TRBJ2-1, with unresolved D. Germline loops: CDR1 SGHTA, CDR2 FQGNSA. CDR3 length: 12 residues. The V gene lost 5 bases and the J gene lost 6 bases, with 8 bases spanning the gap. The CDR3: CASSEWGNEQFF. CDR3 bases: TGTGCCAGCAGCGAGTGGGGCAATGAGCAGTTCTTC.